This T cell receptor beta chain was retrieved from a study of blood T cells in healthy people across ages. Notes on the study in general: Versus aged donors, long-lived donors had higher diversity and more naive CD4+ cells.

This clonotype was recorded at least ten times. Its antigen remains unknown. The use of a sample-barcoded 5' primer and a J-beta primer mix characterized a second PCR of about 6 to 12 cycles. Every sample produced at least 3 million CDR3-containing paired-end reads. A single record per CDR3 protein comes from TCRdb applying MiXCR to the 5' RACE reads. The top ten hold 3% to 4% of the sample, which has about 560,000 distinct CDR3 sequences, about 28% seen once. The CDR3 is made up of 16 amino acids. Deletions cut 6 bases from V and 4 bases from J, with 21 bases between. These data also featured in a second study, about T cells of mothers and their children.

The rearrangement links TRBV12-3 or TRBV12-4 to TRBJ1-2; tentatively, D is TRBD1 (6 bases). What was sequenced was blood. This receptor was obtained from a boy between 2 and 10 years old in good health. The CDR3 nucleotides are TGTGCCAGCAGCTTTGACACGGGGGCGGGCCCCTATGGCTACACCTTC. Amino acids: CASSFDTGAGPYGYTF.